The clone carrying this T cell receptor beta chain has only one observation. Only in-frame clones appear in the TCRdb table, and some are missing; sequencing was by immunoSEQ multiplex PCR. The sample has about 2.1 million clones, 93% seen once; the top ten hold approximately 1.7%. These data come from a study of shared clonotypes between healthy human individuals. Only CD45RO-negative cells positively selected for CCR7 counted as naive CD8 cells, so terminally differentiated effector memory CD45RA+ cells were excluded. Trimming left V 8 bases short and J 8 bases short, with 15 bases between. The CDR3 is made up of 13 amino acids. Per germline, CDR1 SGHAT and CDR2 FQNNGV.

The gene calls are TRBV11-2 and TRBJ2-2; weak D call: TRBD2 (6 bases). Sample: naive CD8+ T cells from PBMCs. The TCR comes from a man younger than 35 in good health. Some clones in this sample may be carry-over from other donors' samples. The CDR3: CASDFPSVGELFF. CDR3 bases: TGTGCCAGCGACTTCCCTAGCGTGGGGGAGCTGTTTTTT.